A single TCR beta chain is shown here with its context. The study ran its PCR with 60 Vbeta and 13 Jbeta primers. Clones were sequenced by immunoSEQ multiplex PCR, and TCRdb holds only the in-frame ones, with some missing. The data contain over 110,000 clones, over 70% of them seen just once; the ten biggest clones take up about 0.97%. The sample comes from a study of cytomegalovirus exposure and HLA in healthy donors. Per germline, CDR1 GTSNPN and CDR2 SVGIG (reference sequence). This CDR3 region has 14 residues. V dropped 8 bases and J dropped 2; count of bases not matched to a gene: 8. The chain has TRBV30 and TRBJ1-3; 8 nucleotides line up with TRBD1. This TCR derives from a man younger than 35 in good health and CMV-seronegative. Sequenced input: PBMCs. This chain's CDR3 is CASDRGRPGNTIYF. The CDR3, as DNA: TGTGCCAGTGACAGGGGCCGACCTGGAAACACCATATATTTT.